Shown below are 14 T cell receptor beta chains from a single sample sequenced in a study of blood T cell repertoires in COVID-19. The method was immunoSEQ multiplex PCR; TCRdb's version includes in-frame clones alone and lacks a portion of them. This repertoire shows 200,000 to 250,000 clones, about 84% found once; its top ten account for about 7.8%. The sequenced sample was peripheral blood. Receptors originate from a woman of 80 years or more with COVID-19, enrolled during active disease.

The V and J genes are TRBV5-1 and TRBJ2-5; TRBD2 might be the D (6 bases). V lost 0 bases and J 5 bases, leaving 11 bases between the germline ends. Germline V gives CDR1 SGHRS, CDR2 YFSETQ. The CDR3 covers 14 residues. The CDR3 DNA follows: TGCGCCAGCAGCTTGGTGGGCGGGACTGAGACCCAGTACTTC. It specifies CASSLVGGTETQYF.

The chain is built from TRBV19 and TRBJ1-5, with TRBD1 matching over 9 bases. The germline V gene has CDR1 LNHDA and CDR2 SQIVND (reference sequence). This CDR3 spans 15 amino acids. V dropped 5 bases and J dropped 6; count of bases not matched to a gene: 8. CDR3 sequence reads: CASSARGQGGQPQHF. The CDR3 nucleotides read TGTGCCAGTAGTGCCCGGGGACAGGGAGGTCAGCCCCAGCATTTT.

In DNA form, the CDR3 reads TGTGCCAGCAGCTCCGACGGGTATGGCTACACCTTC. Its translation: CASSSDGYGYTF. The genes are TRBV13 and TRBJ1-2, with D unclear. Germline V gene lookup returns CDR1 PRHDT and CDR2 FYEKMQ (reference sequence). V was shortened by 4 bases and J by 5 bases, with 8 bases between the two germline ends. The CDR3 is made up of 12 amino acids.

This chain joins TRBV29-1 and TRBJ1-4; D is perhaps TRBD1 (5 bases). The CDR3 loop spans 14 amino acids. Trimming took 6 bases from V and 4 from J, leaving 15 bases between them. Per germline, CDR1 SQVTM and CDR2 ANQGSEA. CDR3 sequence (DNA): TGCAGCGTCCAAGAAGGGGCCCGTAATGAAAAACTGTTTTTT. It codes for CSVQEGARNEKLFF. Full variable domain (missing parts from reference TRBV29-1 and TRBJ1-4): SAVISQKPSRDICQRGTSLTIQCQVDSQVTMMFWYRQQPGQSLTLIATANQGSEATYESGFVIDKFPISRPNLTFSTLTVSNMSPEDSSIYLCSVQEGARNEKLFFGSGTQLSVL.

V gene TRBV2 combines with J gene TRBJ1-2, with D perhaps matching TRBD1 (6 bases). The CDR3 spans 12 residues. CDR1 and CDR2 from the germline V gene are SNHLY and FYNNEI. The germline V and J ends were trimmed by 6 bases and 8 bases, with 13 bases remaining between them. The CDR3 here is CASRLQGVGYTF. The CDR3 nucleotides are TGTGCCAGCAGACTACAGGGCGTAGGCTACACCTTC.

The V gene is TRBV7-2, the J gene TRBJ2-5; TRBD2 might be the D (6 bases). CDR3 length: 17 residues. The ends were cut back, 2 bases at V and 5 bases at J, with 21 bases in the middle. Germline V lookup: CDR1 SGHTA, CDR2 FQGNSA. The CDR3 loop reads CASSLIGGEVFQETQYF. The CDR3 DNA is TGTGCCAGCAGCTTAATCGGAGGGGAGGTTTTCCAGGAGACCCAGTACTTC.

The CDR3 region is CASSPPGRGRYEQYF. CDR3 bases: TGTGCCAGCTCACCACCGGGCAGGGGGCGGTACGAGCAGTACTTC. The gene calls are TRBV18 and TRBJ2-7; TRBD1 matches at 8 bases. Losses at the gene ends were 0 bases for V and 4 bases for J; bases not matched to a gene: 5. CDR1 and CDR2 from the germline V gene are KGHSH and LQKENI. The CDR3 totals 15 residues. The whole variable domain, filled in from reference TRBV18 and TRBJ2-7, reads NAGVMQNPRHLVRRRGQEARLRCSPMKGHSHVYWYRQLPEEGLKFMVYLQKENIIDESGMPKERFSAEFPKEGPSILRIQQVVRGDSAAYFCASSPPGRGRYEQYFGPGTRLTVT.

V and J are TRBV9 and TRBJ2-3; 9 bases are a match to TRBD2. CDR1 and CDR2 (germline): SGDLS, YYNGEE. V lost 5 bases and J lost 4; bases outside the gene matches: 2. There are 13 residues in the CDR3. Here the CDR3 DNA reads TGTGCCAGCAGGGCGGGAGGGTCAGATACGCAGTATTTT. Translated: CASRAGGSDTQYF.

This clone was recorded only once. The CDR3 sequence is CASMGGYSPLHF. In DNA, the CDR3 is TGTGCCAGCATGGGGGGGTATTCACCCCTCCACTTT. The rearrangement uses TRBV6-6 and TRBJ1-6, with a possible D match to TRBD1 (5 bases). Germline V gene sequence: CDR1 MNHNY, CDR2 SVGAGI (reference sequence). The CDR3 has 12 residues. V lost 7 bases and J 8 bases, leaving 9 bases between the germline ends.

The J gene is TRBJ2-7, the V gene TRBV29-1; possible D gene TRBD1, 7 bases. Germline CDR1 reads SQVTM; CDR2 reads ANQGSEA. The CDR3 runs to 14 residues. Trimming removed 2 bases at V and 3 bases at J, with 14 bases between. For the CDR3, the DNA is TGCAGCGTTGAAACCCGACAGGGAGGCTACGAGCAGTACTTC. This translates into CSVETRQGGYEQYF.

The chain is built from TRBV11-3 and TRBJ2-3; 14 nucleotides agree with TRBD2. Trimming at V came to 4 bases and at J to 3 bases, leaving 6 bases not matched to a gene. The CDR3 extends over 17 amino acids. CDR1 and CDR2 (germline): SGHNT, YENEEA. CDR3: CASSSGTSGSRTDTQYF. The CDR3 DNA reads TGTGCCAGCAGCTCGGGGACTAGCGGGAGTCGAACAGATACGCAGTATTTT. The full variable domain, in which reference TRBV11-3 and TRBJ2-3 provide the parts outside the CDR3, is EAGVVQSPRYKIIEKKQPVAFWCNPISGHNTLYWYLQNLGQGPELLIRYENEEAVDDSQLPKDRFSAERLKGVDSTLKIQPAELGDSAVYLCASSSGTSGSRTDTQYFGPGTRLTVL.

V usage is TRBV6-2 or TRBV6-3 and J usage is TRBJ2-7; 8 bases map to TRBD1. The CDR3 extends over 14 amino acids. J was trimmed by 3 bases and V by 6 bases; bases with no gene match: 7. CDR1 is MNHEY, CDR2 SVGEGT, per germline. CDR3 amino acids: CASSLFTGGYEQYF. The CDR3 nucleotides read TGTGCCAGCAGCCTCTTCACAGGGGGCTACGAGCAGTACTTC.

The rearrangement joins TRBV29-1 to TRBJ1-1; weak D call: TRBD1 (5 bases). The CDR3 loop spans 11 amino acids. Germline CDR1 is SQVTM and CDR2 is ANQGSEA. Trimming left V 6 bases short and J 10 bases short, with 15 bases between. In nucleotides, the CDR3 is TGCAGCGTGGGGGGGGATGCCGTAGCTTTCTTT. Protein sequence: CSVGGDAVAFF.

The CDR3: CASSPWDSLFYGYTF. The CDR3 DNA follows: TGCGCCAGCAGCCCCTGGGACAGCCTTTTCTATGGCTACACCTTC. The chain couples TRBV5-1 to TRBJ1-2, with 7 bases matching TRBD1. From germline, CDR1 is SGHRS and CDR2 YFSETQ. With 4 bases clipped from V and 4 bases from J, the junction kept 10 bases outside the gene matches. This CDR3 has 15 residues.